This TCR beta chain was identified during a study of T-cell reconstitution after alpha-beta-depleted transplantation in children. Study findings and constraints: Two months or so post-transplant, alpha-beta T cells reportedly derived from several hundred expanded graft clones. It was surviving recipient T cells and thymic progenitors that gave some patients high TCRbeta diversity at day 60. The authors attributed T-cell counts and diversity one year after transplant mostly to newly produced T cells.

This clonotype came up many times. Its antigen is not identified. The TCRbeta library was prepared with unique molecular identifiers. In TCRdb, the PCR reads were re-called with MiXCR into one record per CDR3 protein. The data show about 300,000 distinct CDR3 sequences, over 9.5% seen once. This receptor was identified in a boy less than two years old with acute myeloid leukemia, due to receive a stem cell transplant. The sequences come from PBMCs, collected before TCRalphabeta/CD19-depleted stem cell transplant.

This CDR3 reads CSVGRQGGYGYTF. For the CDR3, the DNA is TGCAGCGTTGGTCGACAAGGCGGCTATGGCTACACCTTC. This chain links TRBV29-1 with TRBJ1-2; no reliable D call. Germline CDR1 reads SQVTM; CDR2 reads ANQGSEA. With 4 bases removed from V and 4 bases from J, the gap between germline ends came to 13 bases. The CDR3 loop spans 13 amino acids.